These T cell receptor beta chains were read from a single sample in a study of cytomegalovirus exposure and HLA in healthy donors. Here immunoSEQ multiplex PCR was the method, and the copy in TCRdb shows in-frame clones only, minus some. This sample has roughly 120,000 clones; 80% occur once, and the top ten carry 5.3%. The sequencing sample was made of PBMCs. All receptors derive from a man aged 25 to 45 in good health and CMV-seronegative. Both conserved end residues are part of each CDR3. The D gene is left open where the match is weak. The size entry is marked missing in some rows and otherwise reads once, few, many or a size class.

clone_size,d_call,j_call,v_call,cdr3_nt,cdr3_aa
.,TRBD1,TRBJ1-1,TRBV6-1,TGTGCCTCGTCTAAAGGGGACAGGGGAGGTACTGAAGCTTTCTTT,CASSKGDRGGTEAFF
.,.,TRBJ2-4,TRBV28,TGTGCCAGCAGTTCCGGGATTATAGCCAAAAACATTCAGTACTTC,CASSSGIIAKNIQYF
.,.,TRBJ1-5,TRBV2,TGTGCCAGCAGTGAAGCGCTTTTTGGGGCTCGGCAGCCCCAGCATTTT,CASSEALFGARQPQHF
once,.,TRBJ2-7,TRBV2,TGTGCCAGCAGTGAAAGTCCAGGGCGGAACGAGCAGTACTTC,CASSESPGRNEQYF
few,.,TRBJ1-1,TRBV29-1,TGCAGCGGAACAGGACCCCTGAACACTGAAGCTTTCTTT,CSGTGPLNTEAFF
.,.,TRBJ2-2,TRBV19,TGTGCCAGTAACCTAGAATTCGGAGTGAACACCGGGGAGCTGTTTTTT,CASNLEFGVNTGELFF
.,.,TRBJ2-3,TRBV4-1,TGCGCCAGCAGCGCTACAGGTCGATCTAGCACAGATACGCAGTATTTT,CASSATGRSSTDTQYF
.,TRBD1,TRBJ1-2,TRBV5-6,TGTGCCAGCAGCTTAGTGGACAGGGAACTTAACTATGGCTACACCTTC,CASSLVDRELNYGYTF
.,.,TRBJ1-4,TRBV5-8,TGTGCCAGCAGCTCCGGCCAGATCGGGGAAAAACTGTTTTTT,CASSSGQIGEKLFF
few,TRBD1,TRBJ2-1,TRBV7-6,TGTGCCAGCAGCTTAGTTGGACAGGGACACGAGCAGTTCTTC,CASSLVGQGHEQFF
.,.,TRBJ2-7,TRBV19,TGTGCCAGTAGTATAGCGGGGGACGAGCAGTACTTC,CASSIAGDEQYF
.,.,TRBJ1-1,TRBV7-2,TGTGCCAGCAGAACAGCCGCCACTGAAGCTTTCTTT,CASRTAATEAFF
.,TRBD2,TRBJ2-1,TRBV2,TGTGCCAGCCGGACTAGCGGTCGGAATGAGCAGTTCTTC,CASRTSGRNEQFF
.,TRBD2,TRBJ2-7,TRBV28,TGTGCCAGCAGTTTATTGGCTAGCGGAGGGAGGTACGAGCAGTACTTC,CASSLLASGGRYEQYF
.,TRBD1,TRBJ1-2,TRBV5-1,TGCGCCAGCAGCTTGGACAGGGGGGACTATGGCTACACCTTC,CASSLDRGDYGYTF